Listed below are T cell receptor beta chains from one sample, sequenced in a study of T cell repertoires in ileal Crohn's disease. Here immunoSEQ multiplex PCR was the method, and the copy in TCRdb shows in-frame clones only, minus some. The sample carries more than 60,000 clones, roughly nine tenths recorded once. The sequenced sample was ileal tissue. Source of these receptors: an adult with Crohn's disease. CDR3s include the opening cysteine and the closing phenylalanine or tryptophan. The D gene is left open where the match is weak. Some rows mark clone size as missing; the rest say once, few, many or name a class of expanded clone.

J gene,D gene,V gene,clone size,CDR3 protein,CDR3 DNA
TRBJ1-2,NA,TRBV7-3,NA,CASSPSPDSYGYTF,TGTGCCAGCAGCCCTAGTCCGGACAGCTATGGCTACACCTTC
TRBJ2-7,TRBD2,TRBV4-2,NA,CASSQDLAGGTSGRGF,TGTGCCAGCAGCCAAGATTTGGCCGGAGGGACTAGCGGGAGGGGGTTC
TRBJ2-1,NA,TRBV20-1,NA,CSADSPPFF,TGCAGTGCTGACTCCCCCCCGTTCTTC
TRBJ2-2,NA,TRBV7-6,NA,CASSLIRGGTGELFF,TGTGCCAGCAGCTTAATTAGGGGGGGCACCGGGGAGCTGTTTTTT
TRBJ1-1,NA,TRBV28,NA,CASSSPGMNTEAFF,TGTGCCAGCAGTTCCCCAGGGATGAACACTGAAGCTTTCTTT
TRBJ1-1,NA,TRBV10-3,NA,CAISRTANTEAFF,TGTGCCATCAGTAGGACAGCTAACACTGAAGCTTTCTTT
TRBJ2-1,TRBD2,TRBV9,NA,CASSPTGLEVWGQFF,TGTGCCAGCTCCCCGACGGGACTAGAAGTCTGGGGGCAGTTCTTC
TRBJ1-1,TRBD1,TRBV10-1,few,CASRLDRGEAFF,TGCGCCAGCAGATTGGACAGGGGCGAAGCTTTCTTT
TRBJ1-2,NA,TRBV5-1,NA,CASSQDNANYGYTF,TGCGCCAGCAGTCAAGACAACGCTAACTATGGCTACACCTTC
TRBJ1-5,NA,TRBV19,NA,CASSMARAVGQPQHF,TGTGCCAGTAGTATGGCCAGGGCGGTCGGACAGCCCCAGCATTTT
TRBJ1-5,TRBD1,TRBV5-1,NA,CASSLDPGQAGNQPQHF,TGCGCCAGCAGCTTGGACCCGGGACAGGCGGGCAATCAGCCCCAGCATTTT
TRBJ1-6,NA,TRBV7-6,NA,CASSLVGDSPLHF,TGTGCCAGCAGCTTAGTAGGGGATTCACCCCTCCACTTT
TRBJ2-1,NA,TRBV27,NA,CASSFSSSSSYNEQFF,TGTGCCAGCAGTTTTTCCAGCTCTAGCTCCTACAATGAGCAGTTCTTC
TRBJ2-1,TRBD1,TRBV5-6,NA,CASSPVDRGLSEQFF,TGTGCCAGCAGCCCCGTCGACAGGGGGCTCAGTGAGCAGTTCTTC
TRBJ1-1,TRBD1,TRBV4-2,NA,CASSQGSTGGTEAFF,TGTGCCAGCAGCCAAGGGTCTACAGGGGGCACTGAAGCTTTCTTT
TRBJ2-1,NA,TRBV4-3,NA,CASSQELGGYNEQFF,TGCGCCAGCAGCCAAGAGCTAGGGGGATACAATGAGCAGTTCTTC
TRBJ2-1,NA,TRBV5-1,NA,CASSLSVGRLEQFF,TGCGCCAGCAGCTTGTCAGTCGGTCGACTCGAGCAGTTCTTC
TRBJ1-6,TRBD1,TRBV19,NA,CASSEGADNSPLHF,TGTGCCAGTTCTGAGGGGGCGGATAATTCACCCCTCCACTTT
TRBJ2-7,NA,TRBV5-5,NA,CASSLMPGVYEQYF,TGTGCCAGCAGCCTGATGCCGGGAGTGTACGAGCAGTACTTC
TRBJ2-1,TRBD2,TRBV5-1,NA,CASSVEPGLASLSYNEQFF,TGCGCCAGCAGCGTGGAACCGGGACTAGCGAGTCTCTCCTACAATGAGCAGTTCTTC
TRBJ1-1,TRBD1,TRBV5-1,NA,CASSGQDPGMNTEAFF,TGCGCCAGCAGCGGACAGGATCCGGGCATGAACACTGAAGCTTTCTTT
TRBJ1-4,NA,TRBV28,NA,CASRTPVPLRRGGEKLFF,TGTGCCAGCAGAACCCCCGTGCCCTTGCGAAGAGGGGGTGAAAAACTGTTTTTT
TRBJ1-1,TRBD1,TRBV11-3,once,CASSPGNRGNLVNTEAFF,TGTGCCAGCAGCCCAGGAAACAGGGGGAATTTAGTGAACACTGAAGCTTTCTTT
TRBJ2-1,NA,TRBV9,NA,CASSGQTEQFF,TGTGCCAGCAGCGGACAGACAGAGCAGTTCTTC
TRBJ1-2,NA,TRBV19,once,CASSIRMGGADGYTF,TGTGCCAGTAGTATTAGGATGGGAGGGGCGGATGGCTACACCTTC
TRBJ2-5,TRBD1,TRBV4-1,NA,CASSPIGLGQSRQETQYF,TGCGCCAGCAGCCCAATAGGGCTGGGACAGAGCAGACAAGAGACCCAGTACTTC
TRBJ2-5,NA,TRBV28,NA,CASSWVRETQYF,TGTGCCAGCAGTTGGGTCAGGGAGACCCAGTACTTC
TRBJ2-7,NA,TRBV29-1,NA,CSADRGYEQYF,TGCAGCGCTGACCGGGGTTACGAGCAGTACTTC
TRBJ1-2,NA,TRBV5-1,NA,CASSLTSLLTGYGYTF,TGCGCCAGCAGCCTGACATCCCTCCTGACAGGCTATGGCTACACCTTC
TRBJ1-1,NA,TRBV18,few,CASSPQGGRADTNEAFF,TGTGCCAGCTCACCACAGGGGGGGCGGGCGGACACTAATGAAGCTTTCTTT
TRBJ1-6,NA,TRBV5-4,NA,CASSLGSSYNSPLHF,TGTGCCAGCAGCTTGGGGAGCTCCTATAATTCACCCCTCCACTTT
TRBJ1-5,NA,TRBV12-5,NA,CASDNFGQINQPQHF,TGTGCTAGTGATAACTTCGGACAGATCAATCAGCCCCAGCATTTT
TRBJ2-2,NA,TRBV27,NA,CASSFTGPTGELFF,TGTGCCAGCAGTTTTACAGGGCCCACCGGGGAGCTGTTTTTT
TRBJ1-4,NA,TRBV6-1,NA,CASSVNNREKLFF,TGTGCCAGCAGTGTTAATAATAGAGAAAAACTGTTTTTT
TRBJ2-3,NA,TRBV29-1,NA,CSVEGGQGSTDTQYF,TGCAGCGTTGAAGGAGGTCAGGGAAGCACAGATACGCAGTATTTT
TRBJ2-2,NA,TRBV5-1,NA,CASSLGAGDVPTRELFF,TGCGCCAGCAGCCTGGGTGCAGGGGATGTTCCCACCAGGGAGCTGTTTTTT
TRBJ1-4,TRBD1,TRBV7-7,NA,CASSQGALEKLFF,TGTGCCAGCTCTCAGGGGGCGCTGGAAAAACTGTTTTTT
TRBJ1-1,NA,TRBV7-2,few,CASSSRMNTEAFF,TGTGCCAGCAGCTCGAGGATGAACACTGAAGCTTTCTTT
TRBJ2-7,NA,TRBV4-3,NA,CASSQEARAYEQYF,TGCGCCAGCAGCCAAGAGGCCAGGGCGTACGAGCAGTACTTC
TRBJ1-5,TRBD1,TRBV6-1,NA,CASSEGTGGNQPQHF,TGTGCCAGCAGTGAAGGGACAGGGGGCAATCAGCCCCAGCATTTT
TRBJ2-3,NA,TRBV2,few,CASSDSGTDTQYF,TGTGCCAGCAGTGACTCCGGGACAGATACGCAGTATTTT
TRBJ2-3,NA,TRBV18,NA,CASSPTRGTDTQYF,TGTGCCAGCTCTCCAACCCGCGGCACAGATACGCAGTATTTT